This TCR beta chain was documented in a study of T cell changes during pregnancy in multiple sclerosis. Using immunoSEQ multiplex PCR, the repertoire was profiled, and TCRdb retains in-frame clones only, with some absent. Of 40,000 to 55,000 clones in the sample, approximately 90% were seen once. Sample: CD8+ T cells from peripheral blood mononuclear cells, taken in the second trimester of pregnancy. This clonotype was obtained from a female donor with multiple sclerosis, enrolled in a pregnancy study.

This CDR3 reads CASSTTPGGYEQYF. The CDR3 DNA is TGTGCCAGCAGCACTACCCCAGGGGGCTACGAGCAGTACTTC. The chain combines TRBV7-2 with TRBJ2-7; 7 bases are shared with TRBD1. V lost 5 bases to trimming and J lost 3 bases; unmatched junction nucleotides: 7. The CDR3 loop spans 14 amino acids. The germline gives CDR1 SGHTA, CDR2 FQGNSA.